This T cell receptor (beta chain) was found in a study of shared clonotypes between healthy human individuals. Data came from immunoSEQ multiplex PCR; TCRdb stores just in-frame clones and leaves some out. The sample contains nearly 750,000 clones, 72% of which appear only once. Turning to this clone: Other DNA sequences in the same sample also yield this CDR3.

The junction had 0 bases not matched to a gene; V was cut back by 0 bases and J by 4 bases. The CDR3 contains 13 residues. Germline values: CDR1 SGHNT, CDR2 YYREEE (reference sequence). This receptor was taken from a woman in her twenties or thirties in good health. This chain joins TRBV5-4 and TRBJ2-5; TRBD2 matches 7 bases. The sequenced material came from memory CD4+ T cells sorted from blood. The subset is: CD45RA-negative fraction. The CDR3 nucleotides are TGTGCCAGCAGCTTGGGGGGGGGAGAGACCCAGTACTTC. Its translation: CASSLGGGETQYF. Looking up the rest from reference TRBV5-4 and TRBJ2-5 gives the full variable domain: ETGVTQSPTHLIKTRGQQVTLRCSSQSGHNTVSWYQQALGQGPQFIFQYYREEENGRGNFPPRFSGLQFPNYSSELNVNALELDDSALYLCASSLGGGETQYFGPGTRLLVL.